Given below is one TCR beta chain in context. Its antigen is not identified. A junction boundary mismatches the germline segment, possibly from a read error. This sample is part of a study of cytomegalovirus exposure and HLA in healthy donors. Overall study results and limits: Upon later analysis, HLA-associated TCR beta chains proved more clonally expanded than other, equally common chains. Analysis performed later found more than 15,000 TCR beta sequences associated with HLA alleles at 0.05 false discovery rate. Per a prior analysis, the majority of TCR beta V segments were productive roughly 87% or roughly 30% of the time.

The CDR3 totals 17 residues. Per germline, CDR1 SEHNR and CDR2 FQNEAQ (reference sequence). 13 Jbeta primers and 60 Vbeta primers were used for the PCR. Clones were read by immunoSEQ multiplex PCR, and TCRdb kept only the in-frame ones, dropping some. The table has roughly 89,000 clones, approximately 69% seen once. Sequenced material: PBMCs. This chain joins TRBV7-9 and TRBJ2-1, with D possibly matching TRBD1 (6 bases). This sequence originates from a woman aged 45-60 years in good health and CMV-seropositive. The CDR3 nucleotides are TGTGCCAGCACCTTAGACCAGGGGCGAGTTTCCTACAATGAGCAGTTCTTC. Translated: CASTLDQGRVSYNEQFF.